One T cell receptor beta chain is described in this entry. Antigen specificity is unknown. TCRdb keeps only in-frame clones here, not all; method: immunoSEQ multiplex PCR. The sample lists under 150,000 clones; approximately 91% were seen once. The data are from a study of T cell responses to AZD1222 COVID-19 vaccine. Study-wide points: The breadth and depth of Spike-specific TCRs increased once two AZD1222 doses had been given. Baseline testing showed seropositivity in only six or seven AZD1222 recipients.

Germline V gene data show CDR1 as SEHNR and CDR2 as FQNEAQ (reference sequence). The length of the CDR3 is 14 residues. The ends were cut back, 4 bases at V and 1 base at J, with 10 bases in the middle. V gene TRBV7-9 combines with J gene TRBJ1-1, with unresolved D. The clonotype comes from an adult who received the AZD1222 COVID-19 vaccine. This material consisted of peripheral blood, taken 28 days after the second AZD1222 dose. The CDR3 region is CASSWSIENTEAFF. For the CDR3, the DNA is TGTGCCAGCAGCTGGTCTATTGAGAACACTGAAGCTTTCTTT.